The T cell receptor (beta chain) under discussion was sequenced for a study of beta chain features in type 1 diabetes. The study reverse transcribed the entire isolated RNA, so it sequenced expressed TCRB transcripts. This table comes from immunoSEQ multiplex PCR, and its TCRdb copy is limited to in-frame clones, with some not included. This table holds 300,000 to 350,000 clones, less than 10% found once. V was cut by 5 bases and J by 4 bases, with 10 bases left in between. The CDR3 loop spans 13 amino acids. Germline assignment: CDR1 SGHAT and CDR2 FQNNGV. Details on this clone: Its cognate antigen is unknown.

Whole-study findings and limits: A pattern of fewer insertions and more deletions at VDJ junctions was seen in type 1 diabetes patients.

The specimen sequenced was central memory CD4+ T cells from blood. The chain joins TRBV11-2 to TRBJ2-3; TRBD1 or TRBD2 may be the D gene (6 bases each). This receptor was taken from a woman under 30 in good health. DNA for the CDR3: TGTGCCAGCAGCGGAGGGGGATCAGATACGCAGTATTTT. Protein sequence: CASSGGGSDTQYF.